What follows are 32 T cell receptor beta chains derived from one specimen sequenced in a study of cytomegalovirus exposure and HLA in healthy donors (dated by TCRdb to between 2016 and 2019). The receptor library was made with the immunoSEQ multiplex PCR assay. For the multiplex PCR, a mixture combining 60 forward primers for TCR Vbeta segments and 13 reverse primers for TCR Jbeta segments was used. TCRdb took over this immuneACCESS table, retaining in-frame rearrangements with V and J assigned. Such tables are incomplete; in checked studies, under half of the missing clones stem from an unresolved V gene, and the remainder is unexplained. This sample is represented by about 160,000 clones; roughly 77% of them were singletons. Roughly 3.4% of the sample is held by the ten biggest clonotypes. Sequenced input: PBMCs. Every receptor here comes from a human donor in good health.

This clone has only one observation. V is TRBV28 and J is TRBJ2-7; 9 bases line up with TRBD2. This CDR3 spans 16 amino acids. The germline V gene encodes CDR1 MDHEN and CDR2 SYDVKM. J gave up 4 bases and V 3 bases, and 10 bases lay outside the gene matches. In nucleotides, the CDR3 is TGTGCCAGCAGTTTTGGGACCAGCGGGGGGCGATACGAGCAGTACTTC. Translating gives CASSFGTSGGRYEQYF.

The chain's CDR3 is CASSPRTGAHEQYF. The CDR3 DNA follows: TGTGCCAGCAGTCCCCGGACAGGGGCCCACGAGCAGTACTTC. This chain joins TRBV6-1 and TRBJ2-7; 9 bases are a match to TRBD1. The CDR3 totals 14 residues. Germline loops: CDR1 MNHNS, CDR2 SASEGT. The trim removed 5 bases at V and 5 bases at J, leaving 7 bases unmatched.

This chain connects TRBV7-3 to TRBJ2-5, with TRBD1 matching over 10 bases. CDR1 and CDR2 (germline): SGHTA, FQGTGA. V trimming: 5 bases; J trimming: 0 bases; junction bases outside the gene matches: 3. The CDR3 totals 15 residues. Here the CDR3 reads CASSPGTGDQETQYF. For the CDR3, the DNA is TGTGCCAGCAGCCCAGGGACAGGGGACCAAGAGACCCAGTACTTC.

This sequence joins TRBV4-2 and TRBJ2-5, with D perhaps TRBD2 (5 bases). Germline V gives CDR1 LGHNA, CDR2 YNFKEQ. This CDR3 has 14 amino acids. Trimming stripped 0 bases from V and 4 bases from J, with 9 bases between. The CDR3 loop is CASSQEAAGETQYF. DNA of the CDR3: TGTGCCAGCAGCCAAGAAGCCGCGGGAGAGACCCAGTACTTC.

Written as DNA, the CDR3 is TGTGCCAGCAGTGAAATCCGGGACAGAGGAAACACCATATATTTT. Translated: CASSEIRDRGNTIYF. The chain joins TRBV28 to TRBJ1-3, with TRBD1 identical over 7 bases. After removal of 5 bases from V and 4 bases from J, the junction contained 8 bases not matched to a gene. CDR3 length: 15 amino acids. CDR1 and CDR2 (germline): MDHEN, SYDVKM. Together with reference TRBV28 and TRBJ1-3, the CDR3 gives the full variable domain: DVKVTQSSRYLVKRTGEKVFLECVQDMDHENMFWYRQDPGLGLRLIYFSYDVKMKEKGDIPEGYSVSREKKERFSLILESASTNQTSMYLCASSEIRDRGNTIYFGEGSWLTVV.

The chain employs TRBV7-3 and TRBJ2-7; TRBD2 matches 7 bases. In germline, CDR1 is SGHTA, CDR2 FQGTGA. The CDR3 is 15 residues long. The ends lost 1 base at V and 2 bases at J; junction bases unmatched: 5. CDR3 protein: CASSLSGRGPYEQYF. The DNA for the CDR3 is TGTGCCAGCAGCTTAAGCGGGAGAGGGCCCTACGAGCAGTACTTC.

The CDR3 DNA reads TGTGCCAGTAGTATAGCGAGAGACTCCTACAATGAGCAGTTCTTC. Residues: CASSIARDSYNEQFF. V and J are TRBV19 and TRBJ2-1, with D uncertain. The CDR3 consists of 15 residues. The germline V gene has CDR1 LNHDA and CDR2 SQIVND (reference sequence). The V end lost 1 base, the J end lost 0 bases, and 7 bases lay between the germline ends.

This CDR3 reads CASSRKMEGPETQYF. The CDR3 nucleotides read TGCGCCAGCAGCCGGAAGATGGAGGGGCCAGAGACCCAGTACTTC. The V gene is TRBV5-1, the J gene TRBJ2-5, with D possibly TRBD2 on 6 matching bases. Trimming took off 4 bases at V and 4 bases at J, with 17 bases between the two ends. CDR1 and CDR2 (germline): SGHRS, YFSETQ. The CDR3 is 15 amino acids.

The chain joins TRBV5-1 to TRBJ2-7, with 7 positions matching TRBD2. The length of the CDR3 is 15 residues. CDR1 and CDR2 from the germline V gene are SGHRS and YFSETQ. Unmatched junction bases numbered 7, after V lost 0 bases and J lost 4 bases. The CDR3 nucleotides are TGCGCCAGCAGCTTGGGGGCGGGAGTGGGATACGAGCAGTACTTC. This translates into CASSLGAGVGYEQYF.

The chain recombines TRBV5-1 with TRBJ2-7, with 8 positions matching TRBD1. Losses at the gene ends were 0 bases for V and 6 bases for J; bases not matched to a gene: 5. Germline assignment: CDR1 SGHRS and CDR2 YFSETQ. The CDR3 sequence is 14 residues long. The CDR3 sequence is CASSLGTGMGEQYF. CDR3 in DNA: TGCGCCAGCAGCTTGGGGACAGGGATGGGCGAGCAGTACTTC.

The chain is built from TRBV7-2 and TRBJ2-7; 12 bases line up with TRBD2. This CDR3 has 14 residues. Looked up from germline, CDR1 is SGHTA and CDR2 is FQGNSA. J lost 5 bases, V lost 2 bases, and 1 base had no gene match. This CDR3 is CASSLLAGGNEQYF. The CDR3 nucleotides are TGTGCCAGCAGCTTACTAGCGGGGGGGAACGAGCAGTACTTC.

The rearrangement links TRBV6-1 to TRBJ2-3, with D perhaps TRBD1 or TRBD2 (7 bases each). The CDR3 runs 17 residues. Germline CDR1 reads MNHNS; CDR2 reads SASEGT. V lost 5 bases and J lost 1, with 19 bases in between. This CDR3 is CASSQGGGRGRTDTQYF. The CDR3 DNA follows: TGTGCCAGCAGTCAAGGGGGCGGGAGAGGGCGCACAGATACGCAGTATTTT.

The chain carries TRBV18 and TRBJ1-3; TRBD1 matches at 7 bases. V shed 3 bases and J 0 bases; nucleotides not matched to a gene: 2. The CDR3 covers 15 residues. The germline V gene encodes CDR1 KGHSH and CDR2 LQKENI. The CDR3 coding sequence is TGTGCCAGCTCACCCGGGACAGCCTCTGGAAACACCATATATTTT. It encodes CASSPGTASGNTIYF.

V and J are TRBV28 and TRBJ2-1, with 14 bases that match TRBD2. Trimming cost V 2 bases and J 2 bases; bases outside gene matches: 5. Germline CDR1 MDHEN, CDR2 SYDVKM. This CDR3 contains 18 residues. CDR3 amino acids: CASSLSRLAGGAYNEQFF. Written as DNA, the CDR3 is TGTGCCAGCAGTTTAAGCAGACTAGCGGGAGGGGCCTACAATGAGCAGTTCTTC.

The chain has TRBV7-8 and TRBJ2-3; D may be TRBD2 (6 bases). Germline V gene lookup returns CDR1 SGHVS and CDR2 FQNEAQ. The length of the CDR3 is 14 residues. Trimming removed 5 bases from V and 6 bases from J, with 15 bases in between. The CDR3 sequence is CASSPRRLADTQYF. CDR3 sequence (DNA): TGTGCCAGCAGCCCACGAAGGCTAGCGGATACGCAGTATTTT.

This chain links TRBV7-6 with TRBJ2-1, with D perhaps TRBD1 (5 bases). The CDR3 has 13 residues. CDR1 and CDR2 from the germline V gene are SGHVS and FNYEAQ. V was trimmed by 4 bases and J by 6 bases, leaving 10 bases between them. The CDR3 here is CASSSYRSNEQFF. Here the CDR3 DNA reads TGTGCCAGCAGCTCATACAGGTCCAATGAGCAGTTCTTC.

The V and J genes are TRBV7-2 and TRBJ1-1, with no clear D. Germline V lookup: CDR1 SGHTA, CDR2 FQGNSA. The ends were cut back, 1 base at V and 6 bases at J, with 6 bases in the middle. The CDR3 runs to 12 residues. Written as DNA, the CDR3 is TGTGCCAGCAGCTTAGGTACGGCTGAAGCTTTCTTT. The encoded protein is CASSLGTAEAFF.

V usage is TRBV11-1 and J usage is TRBJ2-7; 8 bases are a match to TRBD1. The CDR3 runs 14 residues. Germline loops: CDR1 SGHAT, CDR2 FQDESV (reference sequence). The V segment lost 2 bases and the J segment 3 bases; nucleotides outside the gene matches: 3. In DNA form, the CDR3 reads TGTGCCAGCAGCTTATGGACAGGGAACTACGAGCAGTACTTC. This encodes CASSLWTGNYEQYF.

The V gene is TRBV4-3, the J gene TRBJ1-1, with 10 bases that match TRBD1. The CDR3 has 14 residues. In germline, CDR1 is LGHNA, CDR2 YSLEER. The J segment lost 4 bases and the V segment lost 1 base, leaving 0 bases of the junction unmatched. CDR3: CASSQGQGATEAFF. As DNA, the CDR3 is TGCGCCAGCAGCCAAGGACAGGGGGCCACTGAAGCTTTCTTT.

The V call is TRBV7-2, the J call TRBJ2-7; 10 positions match TRBD2. This CDR3 region has 17 residues. J gave up 5 bases and V 3 bases, and 13 bases lay outside the gene matches. Germline V gene lookup returns CDR1 SGHTA and CDR2 FQGNSA. As DNA, the CDR3 is TGTGCCAGCAGCTTGGGCCCTTTACTAGCGGGGAGTAACGAGCAGTACTTC. The encoded protein is CASSLGPLLAGSNEQYF.

V usage is TRBV7-9 and J usage is TRBJ1-2; 9 bases align to TRBD1. The CDR3 has 18 residues. The trim removed 6 bases at V and 1 base at J, leaving 15 bases unmatched. Looked up from germline, CDR1 is SEHNR and CDR2 is FQNEAQ (reference sequence). DNA for the CDR3: TGTGCCAGCAGACCTATTATGACAGGGGGAACATTTAACTATGGCTACACCTTC. As protein: CASRPIMTGGTFNYGYTF.

This chain uses TRBV5-1 with TRBJ1-6; TRBD1 matches at 7 bases. The CDR3 has 16 amino acids. V lost 4 bases to trimming and J lost 18 bases; unmatched junction nucleotides: 22. Germline V CDR1 and CDR2: SGHRS, YFSETQ. CDR3 protein: CASSLSSGTAWSKCHF. In DNA form, the CDR3 reads TGCGCCAGCAGCCTGTCATCCGGGACAGCCTGGAGCAAATGCCACTTT.

This chain connects TRBV25-1 to TRBJ2-1, with 8 bases identical to TRBD1. The CDR3 is 14 amino acids. The V segment lost 0 bases and the J segment 6 bases; nucleotides outside the gene matches: 1. CDR1 is MGHDK and CDR2 is SYGVNS in the germline V gene. CDR3 residues: CASSEYGQGNEQFF. The CDR3 coding sequence is TGTGCCAGCAGTGAATACGGACAGGGCAATGAGCAGTTCTTC.

This chain joins TRBV7-9 and TRBJ2-3; D possibly corresponds to TRBD2 (6 bases). The CDR3 covers 14 residues. Germline CDR1 reads SEHNR; CDR2 reads FQNEAQ (reference sequence). Trimming cost V 5 bases and J 2 bases, with 11 bases left between them. CDR3 nucleotides: TGTGCCAGCAGCCGTAGCGGACTCACAGATACGCAGTATTTT. Residues: CASSRSGLTDTQYF.

Details on this clone: Germline and junction disagree at one end, which may indicate a read error. The rearrangement links TRBV28 to TRBJ1-1; D not resolved. The germline V gene encodes CDR1 MDHEN and CDR2 SYDVKM. The CDR3 is made up of 14 amino acids. CDR3 in amino acids: CANSLVGSYSEAFF. The DNA for the CDR3 is TGTGCCAACAGTTTAGTGGGGAGCTACTCTGAAGCTTTCTTT.

This clone was counted between two and nine times. V and J are TRBV7-2 and TRBJ2-5; 8 bases map to TRBD2. This CDR3 has 14 amino acids. Germline-derived CDR1 and CDR2 are SGHTA and FQGNSA. V gave up 3 bases and J gave up 5 bases; unmatched junction bases: 5. The DNA of the CDR3 is TGTGCCAGCAGCTTGCCGGGACTAGAGGAGACCCAGTACTTC. The encoded protein is CASSLPGLEETQYF. Together with reference TRBV7-2 and TRBJ2-5, the CDR3 gives the full variable domain: GAGVSQSPSNKVTEKGKDVELRCDPISGHTALYWYRQSLGQGLEFLIYFQGNSAPDKSGLPSDRFSAERTGGSVSTLTIQRTQQEDSAVYLCASSLPGLEETQYFGPGTRLLVL.

V is TRBV5-1 and J is TRBJ2-7; 9 positions agree with TRBD1. The CDR3 sequence is 15 residues long. Looked up from germline, CDR1 is SGHRS and CDR2 is YFSETQ. With V trimmed by 0 bases and J by 5 bases, 6 bases remained unmatched. CDR3 nucleotide sequence: TGCGCCAGCAGCTTGGTAGGACAGGGGTCGCACGAGCAGTACTTC. It specifies CASSLVGQGSHEQYF.

The CDR3: CAGGLAGDESNEQFF. CDR3 bases: TGTGCCGGAGGACTAGCGGGAGATGAGTCCAATGAGCAGTTCTTC. This chain uses TRBV7-9 with TRBJ2-1, with 13 nucleotides matching TRBD2. CDR1 and CDR2 (germline): SEHNR, FQNEAQ (reference sequence). The CDR3 is 15 amino acids. J was trimmed by 6 bases and V by 11 bases; bases with no gene match: 10. Full variable domain (outside the CDR3, taken from reference TRBV7-9 and TRBJ2-1): DTGVSQNPRHKITKRGQNVTFRCDPISEHNRLYWYRQTLGQGPEFLTYFQNEAQLEKSRLLSDRFSAERPKGSFSTLEIQRTEQGDSAMYLCAGGLAGDESNEQFFGPGTRLTVL.

This sequence joins TRBV29-1 and TRBJ2-3, with 7 bases that match TRBD2. The ends lost 3 bases at V and 4 bases at J; junction bases unmatched: 7. This CDR3 is built from 14 residues. Looked up from germline, CDR1 is SQVTM and CDR2 is ANQGSEA. CDR3: CSVERREGSDTQYF. CDR3 nucleotide sequence: TGCAGCGTTGAGCGCAGGGAGGGCTCAGATACGCAGTATTTT.

The chain couples TRBV4-1 to TRBJ1-5; D possibly corresponds to TRBD1 (5 bases). The CDR3 runs to 14 residues. Trimming took off 4 bases at V and 1 base at J, with 8 bases between the two ends. From germline, CDR1 is MGHRA and CDR2 YSYEKL. The CDR3 DNA sequence: TGCGCCAGCAGCCTCGACAGAAGCAATCAGCCCCAGCATTTT. Its protein product is CASSLDRSNQPQHF.

The J gene is TRBJ1-2, the V gene TRBV19, with 12 positions matching TRBD1. In germline, CDR1 is LNHDA, CDR2 SQIVND (reference sequence). V lost 8 bases, J lost 4 bases, and 14 bases stayed unmatched. The CDR3 sequence is 17 residues long. The CDR3 region has the DNA TGTGCCAGTCGTCCGGGACAGGGGGCCCTGGAACGCTATGGCTACACCTTC. Residues: CASRPGQGALERYGYTF.

The chain couples TRBV5-1 to TRBJ2-7, with D uncertain. Germline V gene data show CDR1 as SGHRS and CDR2 as YFSETQ. V was pared by 0 bases and J by 0 bases, with 13 bases between. This CDR3 comprises 16 residues. CDR3 sequence reads: CASSLDADLSSYEQYF. The CDR3, as DNA: TGCGCCAGCAGCTTGGACGCGGATCTAAGCTCCTACGAGCAGTACTTC.